The next 20 T cell receptor beta chains were all read from a single sample in a study of neoadjuvant anti-PD-1 for oral cavity cancer. TCRdb keeps only in-frame clones here, not all; method: immunoSEQ multiplex PCR. The sample records approximately 15,000 clones, 60% to 70% being singletons. The source material was PBMCs, sampled before nivolumab (anti-PD-1) treatment. These receptors were collected from a person aged 40 to 85 with oral cavity squamous cell carcinoma.

This clone has more than one count but fewer than ten. The rearrangement uses TRBV5-1 and TRBJ2-1; perhaps D is TRBD1 or TRBD2 (5 bases each). The germline V gene encodes CDR1 SGHRS and CDR2 YFSETQ. The V end lost 5 bases, the J end lost 9 bases, and 18 bases lay between the germline ends. This CDR3 has 14 amino acids. The CDR3 nucleotides read TGCGCCAGCAGGGCCGGGACGAAACGGGGTGAGCAGTTCTTC. Translating gives CASRAGTKRGEQFF. Filled out from reference TRBV5-1 and TRBJ2-1, the complete variable domain reads KAGVTQTPRYLIKTRGQQVTLSCSPISGHRSVSWYQQTPGQGLQFLFEYFSETQRNKGNFPGRFSGRQFSNSRSEMNVSTLELGDSALYLCASRAGTKRGEQFFGPGTRLTVL.

This chain uses TRBV13 with TRBJ2-1, with a tentative D call TRBD2 (6 bases). Germline lookup yields CDR1 PRHDT and CDR2 FYEKMQ (reference sequence). The ends were cut back, 5 bases at V and 5 bases at J, with 13 bases in the middle. The CDR3 spans 14 residues. The CDR3 nucleotides read TGTGCCAGCAGCCGGCGGGGATATCACAATGAGCAGTTCTTC. Its protein is CASSRRGYHNEQFF.

The chain joins TRBV29-1 to TRBJ2-3; no clear D gene. The germline V gene has CDR1 SQVTM and CDR2 ANQGSEA. CDR3 length: 12 amino acids. V was clipped by 6 bases and J by 2 bases, with 9 bases between them. The CDR3 loop is CSVRRSTDTQYF. CDR3 bases: TGCAGCGTCCGACGGTCCACAGATACGCAGTATTTT.

The chain has TRBV2 and TRBJ1-1; the D gene is possibly TRBD1 (6 bases). The germline gives CDR1 SNHLY, CDR2 FYNNEI. The CDR3 has 14 residues. Trimming stripped 3 bases from V and 3 bases from J, with 11 bases between. CDR3 residues: CASSERQGHTEAFF. The DNA of the CDR3 is TGTGCCAGCAGTGAGCGGCAGGGGCACACTGAAGCTTTCTTT.

The chain recombines TRBV14 with TRBJ1-6; TRBD1 aligns across 9 bases. The CDR3 is 18 amino acids. CDR1 SGHDN and CDR2 FVKESK come from the germline V gene. After removal of 0 bases from V and 9 bases from J, the junction contained 12 bases not matched to a gene. The CDR3 here is CASSQDRGQGPSSSPLHF. The CDR3 nucleotides read TGTGCCAGCAGCCAAGATAGGGGACAGGGACCATCAAGTTCACCCCTCCACTTT.

V gene TRBV6-5 combines with J gene TRBJ2-2, with 9 nucleotides matching TRBD2. This CDR3 spans 15 amino acids. Germline V CDR1 and CDR2: MNHEY, SVGAGI. The junction had 3 bases not matched to a gene; V was cut back by 6 bases and J by 1 base. Here the CDR3 DNA reads TGTGCCAGCAGCCAAGCGGGGGGGAACACCGGGGAGCTGTTTTTT. Translated, it gives CASSQAGGNTGELFF.

The CDR3 region is CASGLSTGTSSNQPQHF. The CDR3 DNA reads as TGTGCTAGTGGTCTCTCTACAGGGACGAGTAGCAATCAGCCCCAGCATTTT. V is TRBV12-5 and J is TRBJ1-5; TRBD1 is a possible D gene (6 bases). V was clipped by 5 bases and J by 0 bases, with 17 bases between them. The CDR3 has 17 residues. Per the germline V gene, CDR1 is LGHNT and CDR2 is FRNRAP. The full variable domain, with the rest looked up from reference TRBV12-5 and TRBJ1-5, is DARVTQTPRHKVTEMGQEVTMRCQPILGHNTVFWYRQTMMQGLELLAYFRNRAPLDDSGMPKDRFSAEMPDATLATLKIQPSEPRDSAVYFCASGLSTGTSSNQPQHFGDGTRLSIL.

The rearrangement uses TRBV6-1 and TRBJ2-1; 7 bases line up with TRBD2. The length of the CDR3 is 16 residues. Trimming cost V 4 bases and J 3 bases; bases outside gene matches: 9. Germline CDR1 and CDR2: MNHNS and SASEGT. CDR3 region: CASSAPRTRVYNEQFF. Written as DNA, the CDR3 is TGTGCCAGCAGTGCCCCGCGGACTAGGGTCTACAATGAGCAGTTCTTC.

The chain is built from TRBV5-1 and TRBJ2-1; 10 nucleotides line up with TRBD1. The ends lost 4 bases at V and 6 bases at J; junction bases unmatched: 13. The germline CDR1 and CDR2 sequences are SGHRS and YFSETQ. The CDR3 spans 17 residues. CDR3 sequence reads: CASSTLRRDRGANEQFF. The CDR3 nucleotides read TGCGCCAGCAGCACTTTGCGACGGGACAGGGGTGCCAATGAGCAGTTCTTC.

This clone was recorded only once. The V gene is TRBV7-3, the J gene TRBJ2-1, with TRBD2 matching over 9 bases. The germline V gene has CDR1 SGHTA and CDR2 FQGTGA. The junction had 8 bases not matched to a gene; V was cut back by 1 base and J by 10 bases. The CDR3 has 15 amino acids. CDR3 residues: CASSLSGRGPREQFF. CDR3 in DNA: TGTGCCAGCAGCTTAAGCGGGAGGGGCCCCAGGGAGCAGTTCTTC.

V and J are TRBV5-1 and TRBJ1-1; D not resolved. Trimming removed 4 bases from V and 1 base from J, with 11 bases in between. The V gene's germline CDR1 is SGHRS and CDR2 YFSETQ. This CDR3 is 14 amino acids long. The CDR3 DNA follows: TGCGCCAGCAGCCCTTCCCGGGGGAACACTGAAGCTTTCTTT. This translates into CASSPSRGNTEAFF.

The rearrangement joins TRBV19 to TRBJ1-5; no firm D call. Germline V gene lookup returns CDR1 LNHDA and CDR2 SQIVND (reference sequence). The CDR3 length is 14 residues. Between the trimmed V and J ends, which lost 7 bases and 0 bases, there was a span of 10 bases. The CDR3: CASIEGNSNQPQHF. DNA of the CDR3: TGTGCCAGTATCGAGGGAAATAGCAATCAGCCCCAGCATTTT.

As to this clone: Different DNA sequences within this sample yield the same CDR3. This sequence joins TRBV4-1 and TRBJ1-5; no firm D call. Germline-derived CDR1 and CDR2 are MGHRA and YSYEKL. CDR3 size: 18 residues. V was trimmed by 0 bases and J by 0 bases, leaving 15 bases between them. The CDR3 spells CASSQDTGAQNSNQPQHF. In DNA, the CDR3 is TGCGCCAGCAGCCAAGATACCGGAGCACAGAATAGCAATCAGCCCCAGCATTTT.

About this clone: The junction and the germline gene differ at one end; a read error may be behind it. The chain recombines TRBV7-9 with TRBJ2-2, with D perhaps assigned TRBD1 or TRBD2 (6 bases each). The CDR3 length is 16 residues. Germline V lookup: CDR1 SEHNR, CDR2 FQNEAQ (reference sequence). CDR3 DNA: TGTGCCAGCAGTTTAGCCCTTGGGGGGCTAGCCGGGGAGCTGTTTTTT. Amino acid sequence: CASSLALGGLAGELFF.

The V call is TRBV19, the J call TRBJ2-3; 9 bases map to TRBD2. V shed 0 bases, J shed 4 bases, and the junction held 8 bases outside the gene matches. The length of the CDR3 is 17 residues. The germline V gene has CDR1 LNHDA and CDR2 SQIVND (reference sequence). Here the CDR3 DNA reads TGTGCCAGTAGTATAGACCACCTTAGCGGGAGCCCAGATACGCAGTATTTT. This sequence encodes CASSIDHLSGSPDTQYF.

J is TRBJ1-1 and V is TRBV5-1; D uncertain. Trimming left V 0 bases short and J 0 bases short, with 9 bases between. Germline V gives CDR1 SGHRS, CDR2 YFSETQ. This CDR3 is built from 15 residues. The DNA of the CDR3 is TGCGCCAGCAGCTTGGGGGTGGCGGTGAACACTGAAGCTTTCTTT. Its protein is CASSLGVAVNTEAFF.

This rearrangement joins TRBV5-1 to TRBJ2-2; TRBD2 matches at 8 bases. The junction had 2 bases not matched to a gene; V was cut back by 4 bases and J by 0 bases. The CDR3 totals 15 residues. Germline CDR1 and CDR2: SGHRS and YFSETQ. The CDR3 here is CASSASGSNTGELFF. As DNA, the CDR3 is TGCGCCAGCAGCGCTAGCGGGTCGAACACCGGGGAGCTGTTTTTT.

V and J are TRBV27 and TRBJ1-1; no definite D call. The ends were cut back, 5 bases at V and 1 base at J, with 11 bases in the middle. The germline gives CDR1 MNHEY, CDR2 SMNVEV (reference sequence). The CDR3 has 14 residues. The CDR3, as DNA: TGTGCCAGCAGTCCGCCAGTCGGGAACACTGAAGCTTTCTTT. Translating it yields CASSPPVGNTEAFF.

The chain uses TRBV7-9 and TRBJ2-7; D may correspond to TRBD1 or TRBD2 (5 bases each). Trimming removed 5 bases at V and 6 bases at J, with 11 bases between. The CDR3 loop spans 12 amino acids. Germline V gene lookup returns CDR1 SEHNR and CDR2 FQNEAQ (reference sequence). Written as DNA, the CDR3 is TGTGCCAGCAGCCGGGGCGGCACCGAGCAGTACTTC. It translates to CASSRGGTEQYF.

The gene calls are TRBV30 and TRBJ2-1, with a tentative D call TRBD2 (6 bases). Trimming removed 0 bases from V and 9 bases from J, with 9 bases in between. Germline loops: CDR1 GTSNPN, CDR2 SVGIG (reference sequence). This CDR3 has 12 residues. CDR3 loop: CAWSVLEGEQFF. The CDR3 nucleotides read TGTGCCTGGAGTGTACTGGAGGGTGAGCAGTTCTTC. The whole variable domain, remainder taken from reference TRBV30 and TRBJ2-1, is SQTIHQWPATLVQPVGSPLSLECTVEGTSNPNLYWYRQAAGRGLQLLFYSVGIGQISSEVPQNLSASRPQDRQFILSSKKLLLSDSGFYLCAWSVLEGEQFFGPGTRLTVL.